This T cell receptor beta chain is drawn from a study of T cell responses to AZD1222 COVID-19 vaccine. Method: immunoSEQ multiplex PCR; TCRdb's copy keeps in-frame clones and lacks some. The sample yields over 110,000 clones, roughly nine tenths seen once. In the case of this clone: The target antigen is unknown.

Per germline, CDR1 SGHRS and CDR2 YFSETQ. The CDR3 totals 14 residues. Trimming removed 4 bases from V and 0 bases from J, with 8 bases in between. General study findings and limits: Donors skewed white British and female; clonal diversity was possibly underestimated. Reportedly, close to half of spike-specific TCRs are directed against unmutated variant regions. Vaccination with two AZD1222 doses was followed by a rise in Spike-specific TCR breadth and depth. There were vaccine-associated CD4 TCRs across spike, dominant at 160-218 and 743-854.

The sample here was peripheral blood, taken 28 days after the second AZD1222 dose. The TCR comes from an adult who received the AZD1222 COVID-19 vaccine. The chain combines TRBV5-1 with TRBJ2-1; D is uncertain. CDR3 protein: CASSPYSSYNEQFF. In nucleotides, the CDR3 is TGCGCCAGCAGCCCCTACAGCTCCTACAATGAGCAGTTCTTC.